The 15 T cell receptor beta chains listed next were all sequenced from one sample in a study of T-cell reconstitution after alpha-beta-depleted transplantation in children. Library preparation (for TCRbeta) was performed with unique molecular identifiers. TCRdb re-analysed the PCR reads in MiXCR, keeping a single row per CDR3 protein. The top ten hold approximately 4.1% of the sample, which has about 600,000 distinct CDR3 sequences, 10% seen once. The input for sequencing was PBMCs from the stem cell graft donor, taken from the stem cell graft. These receptors came from a human donor who donated a stem cell graft to a child with acute myeloid leukemia.

This clonotype appeared many times. This rearrangement joins TRBV29-1 to TRBJ2-1; D may be TRBD1 or TRBD2 (5 bases each). Germline V gives CDR1 SQVTM, CDR2 ANQGSEA. Trimming removed 7 bases from V and 6 bases from J, with 19 bases in between. CDR3 size: 14 residues. The CDR3 loop reads CSGVGTGTGNEQFF. The CDR3 DNA sequence: TGCAGCGGCGTGGGGACCGGGACGGGCAATGAGCAGTTCTTC.

This sequence joins TRBV7-2 and TRBJ2-1; 7 nucleotides match TRBD1. V gave up 5 bases and J gave up 12 bases; unmatched junction bases: 7. Germline V gives CDR1 SGHTA, CDR2 FQGNSA. The length of the CDR3 is 12 residues. CDR3 nucleotides: TGTGCCAGCAGCCCCAGGAGACAGGGGCAGTTCTTC. Its translation: CASSPRRQGQFF.

This clonotype was recorded many times. The V call is TRBV12-3 or TRBV12-4, the J call TRBJ2-1, with D perhaps matching TRBD2 (5 bases). V lost 7 bases and J lost 6, with 19 bases in between. The CDR3 consists of 15 residues. The CDR3 nucleotides are TGTGCCAGCACTGTGGACTCCCCCCCTGTCAATGAGCAGTTCTTC. Encoded protein: CASTVDSPPVNEQFF.

The chain uses TRBV30 and TRBJ2-1; D unresolved. The germline V and J ends were trimmed by 4 bases and 0 bases, with 7 bases remaining between them. The CDR3 sequence is 13 residues long. The V gene's germline CDR1 is GTSNPN and CDR2 SVGIG (reference sequence). CDR3 region: CAWIPSSYNEQFF. DNA of the CDR3: TGTGCCTGGATCCCCAGCTCCTACAATGAGCAGTTCTTC.

The chain is built from TRBV29-1 and TRBJ2-1; D might be TRBD1 (5 bases). Germline V gene sequence: CDR1 SQVTM, CDR2 ANQGSEA. The CDR3 runs 15 residues. The V and J ends lost 1 base and 4 bases respectively, with 14 bases between them. The CDR3 sequence is CSVEVDSRVYNEQFF. The CDR3 coding sequence is TGCAGCGTTGAAGTTGACAGCAGGGTTTACAATGAGCAGTTCTTC.

This chain joins TRBV29-1 and TRBJ2-7; D may be TRBD1 (5 bases). V was cut by 3 bases and J by 5 bases, with 8 bases left in between. The CDR3 totals 11 residues. Germline CDR1 is SQVTM and CDR2 is ANQGSEA. The CDR3 nucleotides are TGCAGCGTTGAGACAGACGACGAGCAGTACTTC. Translation: CSVETDDEQYF.

This clonotype was picked up a small number of times. The genes are TRBV20-1 and TRBJ1-1, with D unclear. With 2 bases removed from V and 7 bases from J, the gap between germline ends came to 8 bases. The CDR3 is 11 residues long. Germline loops: CDR1 DFQATT, CDR2 SNEGSKA (reference sequence). The chain's CDR3 is CSARTSLEAFF. The DNA of the CDR3 is TGCAGTGCTAGAACTTCTCTTGAAGCTTTCTTT.

The chain has TRBV7-2 and TRBJ2-7, with 8 bases matching TRBD1. This CDR3 is built from 15 residues. J gave up 0 bases and V 5 bases, and 6 bases lay outside the gene matches. The V gene's germline CDR1 is SGHTA and CDR2 FQGNSA. CDR3: CASSDRQGISYEQYF. Written as DNA, the CDR3 is TGTGCCAGCAGCGACCGACAGGGGATCTCCTACGAGCAGTACTTC. The whole variable domain, filled in from reference TRBV7-2 and TRBJ2-7, reads GAGVSQSPSNKVTEKGKDVELRCDPISGHTALYWYRQSLGQGLEFLIYFQGNSAPDKSGLPSDRFSAERTGGSVSTLTIQRTQQEDSAVYLCASSDRQGISYEQYFGPGTRLTVT.

The chain employs TRBV20-1 and TRBJ1-1, with a tentative D call TRBD1 (5 bases). V was cut by 5 bases and J by 4 bases, with 11 bases left in between. The CDR3 contains 12 residues. Germline V gives CDR1 DFQATT, CDR2 SNEGSKA (reference sequence). CDR3: CSAPRESTEAFF. The CDR3 nucleotides read TGCAGTGCTCCCAGGGAGAGCACTGAAGCTTTCTTT.

The CDR3 sequence: CSADEGSTEAFF. The CDR3 region has the DNA TGCAGTGCTGATGAGGGATCCACTGAAGCTTTCTTT. This chain uses TRBV20-1 with TRBJ1-1; D ambiguous. This CDR3 spans 12 amino acids. Germline CDR1 is DFQATT and CDR2 is SNEGSKA (reference sequence). Trimming stripped 5 bases from V and 4 bases from J, with 11 bases between.

The chain's CDR3 is CASSLSGTGNNEQYF. DNA for the CDR3: TGTGCCAGCAGTTTATCAGGGACAGGGAATAACGAGCAGTACTTC. The rearrangement joins TRBV27 to TRBJ2-7, with 9 bases aligning to TRBD1. Germline CDR1 MNHEY, CDR2 SMNVEV (reference sequence). The CDR3 sequence is 15 residues long. Trimming at V came to 0 bases and at J to 5 bases, leaving 5 bases not matched to a gene.

The chain has TRBV20-1 and TRBJ2-3; 11 bases agree with TRBD2. The CDR3 consists of 13 residues. Unmatched junction bases numbered 7, after V lost 5 bases and J lost 9 bases. The germline gives CDR1 DFQATT, CDR2 SNEGSKA (reference sequence). The CDR3 DNA is TGCAGTGCTCTAGCGGGAGGCTCAGGCACGCAGTATTTT. Protein: CSALAGGSGTQYF.

V and J are TRBV15 and TRBJ1-5, with 9 bases aligning to TRBD1. CDR3 size: 14 residues. The junction had 6 bases not matched to a gene; V was cut back by 5 bases and J by 7 bases. CDR1 is LNHNV and CDR2 is YYDKDF in the germline V gene (reference sequence). The CDR3 reads CATSGTGSRQPQHF. The CDR3 DNA reads as TGTGCCACCAGCGGGACAGGGTCGAGACAGCCCCAGCATTTT.

This clonotype was observed many times. This chain uses TRBV20-1 with TRBJ1-1; D is undetermined. The CDR3 has 15 amino acids. Deletions cut 4 bases from V and 1 base from J, with 16 bases between. Germline loops: CDR1 DFQATT, CDR2 SNEGSKA (reference sequence). The CDR3 DNA reads as TGCAGTGCTAACAACCCTTCGGGCAGGAACACTGAAGCTTTCTTT. This translates into CSANNPSGRNTEAFF.

This chain connects TRBV6-2 or TRBV6-3 to TRBJ2-1, with TRBD2 identical over 12 bases. CDR1 is MNHEY, CDR2 SVGEGT, per germline. V was pared by 2 bases and J by 6 bases, with 5 bases of the junction left unmatched. There are 16 residues in the CDR3. CDR3 sequence: CASSYPGLAGPNEQFF. The CDR3 DNA reads TGTGCCAGCAGTTACCCGGGACTAGCGGGCCCCAATGAGCAGTTCTTC.